This T cell receptor beta chain was captured by sequencing in a study of vaccination and CD4 T cells after COVID-19 (dated by TCRdb to the early 2020s). As for the study more broadly: Convalescent patients had a positive SARS-CoV-2 result on nasal swab PCR, and of these patients, several had mild disease and one had severe disease. Each participant got two doses of either the Pfizer-BioNTech BNT162b2 vaccine (n=8) or the Moderna mRNA-1273 vaccine (n=2). Post-COVID blood samples from convalescent patients were collected a median of approximately 93 days after diagnosis, with a range of 35 to 161 days. Post-vaccine blood samples were collected a median of around 70 days after the second vaccine dose, ranging from roughly 12 to 250 days. As controls, cultures received a CEFX viral epitope pool (the positive control), an HIV-1 Nef peptide pool (the negative control), or no peptide at all. In under twelve COVID-19 convalescent patients and a few infection-naive healthy vaccine recipients, researchers compared the spike-specific CD4+ TCR repertoire from before mRNA vaccination with the repertoire from after. The convalescent cohort comprised six males and four females, including two Hispanic individuals, seven Caucasians, two Asians and one multiracial person. The cultures were stimulated with overlapping spike peptide pools from SARS-CoV-2 and from the common cold coronaviruses HCoV-NL63, HCoV-OC43 and HCoV-229E.

The CDR3 starts with the cysteine, ends with the phenylalanine, and has 18 residues. Only the CDR3 part of the read is kept: 54 bases, read in frame from the first base. V loses 0 bases of germline sequence and J loses 0 bases, and the interval between the two ends is 17 bases. For CDR1 and CDR2, the germline V gene lists MNHEY and SVGAGI. Details on this clonotype: Its target antigen remains unknown. Per-base quality was not reported, and no clone a single base away is much larger than it.

The treatment or condition label, as the study defines it: roughly 11-day PBMC culture with coronavirus spike peptide pools or control peptides (ViraFEST assay). The ViraFEST assay was used in the study, in which antigen-specific T cells were expanded with peptide pools and expanded clonotypes were subsequently identified by TCR sequencing. The convalescent patients' positive SARS-CoV-2 PCR tests were from March to December 2020, which was before the Alpha, Beta and Delta variants emerged in the United States. Each well held around 1.9 million PBMCs cultured with 10 ug/ml peptide pools in IMDM containing around 4.5% human AB serum and about 10 IU/ml IL-2. Half of the culture medium was replaced with fresh IL-2-containing medium on days 3 and 7. Once the cells had been in culture for about 10 days, the EasySep CD4+ T cell isolation kit was used to isolate CD4+ T cells by negative selection. PBMCs were separated from whole blood using Ficoll-Paque Plus gradient centrifugation and then either used fresh or cryopreserved at -140C. Culture conditions were generally each tested in triplicate wells.

Libraries were made using PCR. DNA from cultured CD4+ T cells underwent TCR sequencing with the Oncomine TCR Beta short-read assay at the Johns Hopkins FTIC core. Genomic DNA was extracted from the cultured CD4+ T cells with the QIAamp micro DNA kit. Oncomine TCR Beta libraries from cultured CD4+ T cells were pooled using unique dual indexes and sequenced on an Illumina iSeq 100. As for the original processing: Non-productive sequences were filtered out, and CDR3s that did not start with C, did not end with F or W, or were shorter than 7 amino acids were discarded. Antigen-specific clonotypes were identified with the MANAFEST web application by comparing peptide-stimulated wells with reference and other culture wells. For a clone to be called positive, the clone needed an FDR below 0.05, an odds ratio above 5, and a productive frequency above 0.1% in at least two of three replicate wells. A clonotype counted as cross-reactive if it showed significant expansion both in the SARS-CoV-2 spike wells and in at least one common cold coronavirus spike condition. CDR3 homology was assessed with Levenshtein distances (stringdist) and unrooted phylogenetic trees (ape) in R version 3.6.1. The raw public reads went through TCRdb reprocessing: fastp at Q25, MiXCR clone calling, in-frame beta chains kept. Every entry covers one CDR3 protein and lists the most common genes and DNA from its rows. The V and J calls reflect TCRdb's pipeline rather than the authors' work. The table for this sample lists 9,500 to 15,000 distinct CDR3 sequences; 53% of them were counted only once. The ten largest make up about 29% of the sample.

The full study reports these points: Nearly all vaccine-specific clones in convalescent patients (304 of 307) were mono-reactive for SARS-CoV-2 spike rather than cross-reactive with common cold coronaviruses. The number of convalescent patients in the study was relatively small, and the study did not examine early timepoints following natural infection. The median number of SARS-CoV-2-reactive clonotypes rose from 21 after infection to 38 after vaccination, but the change was not significant. In convalescent patients, a median around 90% of post-vaccine SARS-CoV-2-reactive clones were detected only after vaccination, and vaccine-specific priming was suggested by this finding.

The chain is made from TRBV6-5 and TRBJ1-2; a weak D assignment points to TRBD1 (5 bases agree). This clonotype was sampled from a human donor who had recovered from COVID-19. The sequencing sample was made of CD4+ T cells from blood, cultured in vitro. The nucleotide sequence is TGTGCCAGCAGTTACTCGCGGAACCCAGGGACCGCTAACTATGGCTACACCTTC. The translation is CASSYSRNPGTANYGYTF.